This T cell receptor beta chain was sequenced for a study of T cells after yellow fever vaccination. Study summary: Preparation of the low-cell-number fractions used SMART-Seq v4 Ultra Low Input.

This clonotype was seen only a few times. Its cognate antigen is unknown. Template-switching 5'RACE yielded the TCR cDNA; a universal primer site and UMIs were added in the process. TCRdb reprocessed the 5' RACE reads via MiXCR and lists one record per CDR3 protein. Here the sample spans hundreds of thousands of distinct CDR3 sequences, 9% to 15% being singletons. CDR1 is MNHEY, CDR2 SVGAGI, per germline. The CDR3 runs to 15 residues. V gave up 2 bases and J gave up 4 bases, with 14 bases separating them. Study results and limitations: The secondary response was weaker but peaked faster, day 5 versus 15. Most primary-vaccination clones recurred post-booster (more than 95% CD4, around 88% CD8).

The J gene is TRBJ2-5, the V gene TRBV6-5; weak D call: TRBD2 (6 bases). The TCR sequence derives from a man aged 25 to 40 who received the YFV17D yellow fever vaccine. The sequencing here drew on PBMCs, taken on the day of the yellow fever booster vaccination. CDR3 sequence reads: CASSYGVGGPETQYF. As DNA, the CDR3 is TGTGCCAGCAGTTACGGAGTGGGGGGTCCAGAGACCCAGTACTTC.